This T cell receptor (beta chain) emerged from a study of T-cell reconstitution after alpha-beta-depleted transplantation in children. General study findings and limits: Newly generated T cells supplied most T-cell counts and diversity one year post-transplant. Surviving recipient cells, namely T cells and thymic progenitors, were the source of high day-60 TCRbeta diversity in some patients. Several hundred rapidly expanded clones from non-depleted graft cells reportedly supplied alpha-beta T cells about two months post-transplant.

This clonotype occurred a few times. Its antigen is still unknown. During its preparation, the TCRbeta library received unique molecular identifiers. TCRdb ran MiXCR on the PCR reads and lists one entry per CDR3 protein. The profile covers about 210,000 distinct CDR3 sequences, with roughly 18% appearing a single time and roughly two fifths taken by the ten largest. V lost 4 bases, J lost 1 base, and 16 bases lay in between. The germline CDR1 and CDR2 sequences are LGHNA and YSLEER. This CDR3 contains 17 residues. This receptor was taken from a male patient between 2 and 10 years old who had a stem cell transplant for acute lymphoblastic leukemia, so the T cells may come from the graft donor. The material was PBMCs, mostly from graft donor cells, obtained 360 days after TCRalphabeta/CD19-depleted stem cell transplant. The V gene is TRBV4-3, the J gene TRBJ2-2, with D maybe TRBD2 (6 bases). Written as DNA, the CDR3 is TGCGCCAGCAGCCCCAACTTTGCGCGGGGGAACACCGGGGAGCTGTTTTTT. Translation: CASSPNFARGNTGELFF.